The clone carrying this T cell receptor (beta chain) was seen only a few times. Distinct nucleotide sequences in the sample also encode this CDR3. The record originates from a study of shared clonotypes between healthy human individuals. Germline V gene lookup returns CDR1 LNHDA and CDR2 SQIVND (reference sequence). J lost 7 bases, V lost 3 bases, and 6 bases had no gene match. The CDR3 contains 15 residues. Produced via immunoSEQ multiplex PCR; TCRdb's table is partial and in-frame only. Here the sample spans about 710,000 clones, 60% to 75% being singletons. The sequence was collected from a woman between 25 and 40 years old in good health. The chain carries TRBV19 and TRBJ2-1; TRBD2 aligns across 10 bases. The specimen was memory CD4+ T cells sorted from blood. Subset described: CD45RA-negative fraction. The CDR3 loop reads CASSMSGRAGNEQFF. In nucleotides, the CDR3 is TGTGCCAGTAGTATGAGCGGGAGGGCCGGGAATGAGCAGTTCTTC.